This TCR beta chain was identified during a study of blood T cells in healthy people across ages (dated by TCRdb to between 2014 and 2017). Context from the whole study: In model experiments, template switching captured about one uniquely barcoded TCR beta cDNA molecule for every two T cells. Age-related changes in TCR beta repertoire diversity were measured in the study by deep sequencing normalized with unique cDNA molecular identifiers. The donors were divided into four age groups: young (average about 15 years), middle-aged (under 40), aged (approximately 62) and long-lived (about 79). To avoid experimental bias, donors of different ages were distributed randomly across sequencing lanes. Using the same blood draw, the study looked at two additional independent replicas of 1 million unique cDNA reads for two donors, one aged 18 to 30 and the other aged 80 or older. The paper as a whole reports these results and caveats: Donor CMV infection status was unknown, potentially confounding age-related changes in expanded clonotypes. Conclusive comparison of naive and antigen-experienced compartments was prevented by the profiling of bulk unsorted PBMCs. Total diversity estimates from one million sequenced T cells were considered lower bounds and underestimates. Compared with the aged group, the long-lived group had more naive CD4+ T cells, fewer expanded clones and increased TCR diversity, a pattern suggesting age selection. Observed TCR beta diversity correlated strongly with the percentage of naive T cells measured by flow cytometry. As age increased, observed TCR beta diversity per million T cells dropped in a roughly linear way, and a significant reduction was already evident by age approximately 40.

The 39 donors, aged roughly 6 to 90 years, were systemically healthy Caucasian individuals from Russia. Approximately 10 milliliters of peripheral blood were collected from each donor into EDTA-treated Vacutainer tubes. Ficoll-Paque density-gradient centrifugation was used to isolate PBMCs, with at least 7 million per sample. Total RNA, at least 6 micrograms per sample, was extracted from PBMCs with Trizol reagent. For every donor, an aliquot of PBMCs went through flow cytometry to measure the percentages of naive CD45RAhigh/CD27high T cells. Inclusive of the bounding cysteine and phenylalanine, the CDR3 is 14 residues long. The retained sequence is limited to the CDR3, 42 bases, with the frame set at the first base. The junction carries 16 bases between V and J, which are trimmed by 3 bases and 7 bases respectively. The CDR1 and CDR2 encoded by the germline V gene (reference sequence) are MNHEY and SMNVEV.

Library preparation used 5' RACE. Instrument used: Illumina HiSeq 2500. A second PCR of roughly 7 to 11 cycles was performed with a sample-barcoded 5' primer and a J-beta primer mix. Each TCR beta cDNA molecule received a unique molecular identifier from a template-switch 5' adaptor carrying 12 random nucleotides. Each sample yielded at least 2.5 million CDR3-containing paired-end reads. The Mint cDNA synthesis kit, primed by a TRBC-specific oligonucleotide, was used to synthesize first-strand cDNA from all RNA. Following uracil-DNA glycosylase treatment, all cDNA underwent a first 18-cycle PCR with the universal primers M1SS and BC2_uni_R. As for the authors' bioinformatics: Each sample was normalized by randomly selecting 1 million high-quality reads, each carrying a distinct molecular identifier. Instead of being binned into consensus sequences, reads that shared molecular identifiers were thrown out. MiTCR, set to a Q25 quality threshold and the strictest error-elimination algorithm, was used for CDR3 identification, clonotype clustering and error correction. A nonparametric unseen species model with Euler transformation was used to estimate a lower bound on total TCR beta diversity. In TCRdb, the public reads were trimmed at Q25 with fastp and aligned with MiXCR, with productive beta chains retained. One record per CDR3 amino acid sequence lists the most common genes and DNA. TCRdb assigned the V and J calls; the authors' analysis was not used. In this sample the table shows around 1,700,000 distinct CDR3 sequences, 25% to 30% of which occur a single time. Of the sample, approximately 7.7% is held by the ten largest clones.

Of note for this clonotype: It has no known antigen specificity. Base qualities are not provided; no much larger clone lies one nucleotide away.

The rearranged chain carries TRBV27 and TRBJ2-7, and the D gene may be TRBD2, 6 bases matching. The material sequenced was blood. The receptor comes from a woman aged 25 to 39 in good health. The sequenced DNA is TGTGCCAGCAGTTTGTGGGGGGTGGGCAATGAGCAGTACTTC. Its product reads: CASSLWGVGNEQYF.